Detailed here is one TCR beta chain. The antigen remains unidentified. Following autologous stem cell transplantation, relapse occurred in every patient, and exposure to brentuximab vedotin varied. This entry is derived from a study of PD-1 blockade in classical Hodgkin lymphoma. Study-level findings and limits: For complete responders, baseline diversity was comparable to that of newly diagnosed patients. CD4+ TCR diversity, unlike CD8+, rose significantly by C4D1.

V lost 2 bases and J lost 1, with 8 bases in between. CDR3 size: 14 residues. The germline V gene has CDR1 LNHDA and CDR2 SQIVND (reference sequence). Profiling relied on immunoSEQ multiplex PCR, and the TCRdb table lists in-frame clones only, not all of them. The sample has roughly 38,000 clones, about 88% seen once; the top ten hold less than 7%. This clonotype originated in a human donor with classical Hodgkin lymphoma. The chain employs TRBV19 and TRBJ1-1; D not certain. The sequencing used peripheral blood mononuclear cells (PBMCs), collected before the second cycle of nivolumab. CDR3 sequence (DNA): TGTGCCAGTAGTATATCGCGGGGGAACACTGAAGCTTTCTTT. It codes for CASSISRGNTEAFF. The entire variable domain, with the rest obtained from reference TRBV19 and TRBJ1-1, is as follows: DGGITQSPKYLFRKEGQNVTLSCEQNLNHDAMYWYRQDPGQGLRLIYYSQIVNDFQKGDIAEGYSVSREKKESFPLTVTSAQKNPTAFYLCASSISRGNTEAFFGQGTRLTVV.